The present T cell receptor beta chain was sequenced within a study of T cell responses to AZD1222 COVID-19 vaccine. The repertoire was sequenced with immunoSEQ multiplex PCR; TCRdb's copy has only in-frame clones and lacks some. The table includes approximately 140,000 clones, 75% to 95% detected once. Whether given at about 4 or about 12 weeks, second doses were pooled. Study findings and constraints: Across spike, vaccine-associated CD4 TCRs were found, dominant at 160-218 and 743-854.

This CDR3 region has 13 residues. Germline V gene lookup returns CDR1 LNHDA and CDR2 SQIVND (reference sequence). V lost 3 bases, J lost 4 bases, and 9 bases lay in between. Turning to this clone: Its cognate antigen is unknown.

The chain has TRBV19 and TRBJ1-1; D is unresolved. The clonotype was recovered from an adult who received the AZD1222 COVID-19 vaccine. Sequenced here: peripheral blood, sampled 28 days after the second AZD1222 dose. The CDR3 reads CASSMGWGTEAFF. Written as DNA, the CDR3 is TGTGCCAGTAGTATGGGATGGGGCACTGAAGCTTTCTTT.